Listed here are 16 T cell receptor beta chains from one sample, sequenced in a study of OX40 agonist ivuxolimab in advanced cancers. The data were produced by immunoSEQ multiplex PCR, yet TCRdb's version contains in-frame clones alone and is incomplete. The sample shows about 5,000 clones, roughly 67% of them seen only once. The material sequenced was CD4+ or CD8+ T cells sorted from blood, taken in a trial of the OX40 agonist ivuxolimab. These receptors all stem from an adult with an advanced solid tumor such as melanoma, head and neck, liver or kidney cancer.

The CDR3 here is CASSPTGHRRKSSSYEQYF. CDR3 bases: TGTGCCAGCTCACCGACGGGACACCGTCGGAAATCCAGCTCCTACGAGCAGTACTTC. The V and J genes are TRBV18 and TRBJ2-7, with a possible D match to TRBD1 (6 bases). Germline V lookup: CDR1 KGHSH, CDR2 LQKENI. The CDR3 is 19 residues long. Trimming removed 3 bases at V and 0 bases at J, with 24 bases between.

Relative to its sample, this clone is medium-sized (0.01 to 0.1%). This chain uses TRBV6-6 with TRBJ2-1; D is uncertain. V was pared by 6 bases and J by 2 bases, with 5 bases between. Germline assignment: CDR1 MNHNY and CDR2 SVGAGI (reference sequence). This CDR3 is 12 amino acids long. CDR3 sequence (DNA): TGTGCCAGCAGCCGCCCCTACAATGAGCAGTTCTTC. Translation gives CASSRPYNEQFF.

This clone was recorded a few times. The chain uses TRBV7-9 and TRBJ2-1; 7 bases agree with TRBD2. CDR1 SEHNR and CDR2 FQNEAQ come from the germline V gene (reference sequence). The CDR3 runs 13 residues. After removal of 1 base from V and 10 bases from J, the junction contained 4 bases not matched to a gene. CDR3: CASSLGLAGEQFF. As DNA, the CDR3 is TGTGCCAGCAGCTTAGGACTAGCTGGGGAGCAGTTCTTC.

The chain couples TRBV27 to TRBJ2-5; the D gene is possibly TRBD2 (6 bases). Germline V gene lookup returns CDR1 MNHEY and CDR2 SMNVEV (reference sequence). The CDR3 runs 10 residues. The DNA for the CDR3 is TGTGCGTCGGGACTTGGGACCCAGTACTTC. Amino acids: CASGLGTQYF.

The chain combines TRBV28 with TRBJ2-5, with D unclear. CDR3 size: 14 residues. V was trimmed by 5 bases and J by 4 bases, leaving 14 bases between them. In germline, CDR1 is MDHEN, CDR2 SYDVKM. The CDR3 nucleotides read TGTGCCAGCAGTGTTCGGGTGCGAGGAGAGACCCAGTACTTC. This translates into CASSVRVRGETQYF.

The chain is built from TRBV7-3 and TRBJ1-3; D not resolved. Between the trimmed V and J ends, which lost 2 bases and 0 bases, there was a span of 8 bases. The length of the CDR3 is 15 residues. Germline V gene data show CDR1 as SGHTA and CDR2 as FQGTGA. CDR3 in DNA: TGTGCCAGCAGCTTAGACCCCAGCTCTGGAAACACCATATATTTT. Translated, it gives CASSLDPSSGNTIYF.

The CDR3, as DNA: TGTGCCAGCAGCCCGGGCGGGGCGTCGTCCTACAATGAGCAGTTCTTC. Amino acids: CASSPGGASSYNEQFF. The chain recombines TRBV11-2 with TRBJ2-1; a weak D match, TRBD2 (6 bases). Trimming left V 5 bases short and J 1 base short, with 15 bases between. The germline V gene has CDR1 SGHAT and CDR2 FQNNGV. CDR3 length: 16 residues.

The chain uses TRBV19 and TRBJ2-2; D is perhaps TRBD1 (6 bases). Trimming left V 3 bases short and J 4 bases short, with 9 bases between. Per germline, CDR1 LNHDA and CDR2 SQIVND (reference sequence). The CDR3 consists of 14 residues. The CDR3 DNA reads as TGTGCCAGTAGTATCGGCAGGGGCACCGGGGAGCTGTTTTTT. This codes for CASSIGRGTGELFF. Looking up the rest from reference TRBV19 and TRBJ2-2 gives the full variable domain: DGGITQSPKYLFRKEGQNVTLSCEQNLNHDAMYWYRQDPGQGLRLIYYSQIVNDFQKGDIAEGYSVSREKKESFPLTVTSAQKNPTAFYLCASSIGRGTGELFFGEGSRLTVL.

The gene calls are TRBV7-6 and TRBJ2-7; 11 bases line up with TRBD1. Losses at the gene ends were 5 bases for V and 4 bases for J; bases not matched to a gene: 4. This CDR3 has 14 amino acids. CDR1 and CDR2 (germline): SGHVS, FNYEAQ. The DNA for the CDR3 is TGTGCCAGCAGCCCCGGGACAGGGGGATACGAGCAGTACTTC. Encoded protein: CASSPGTGGYEQYF.

Notes on this clone: Other DNA sequences from this sample encode an identical CDR3 as well. This chain uses TRBV6-1 with TRBJ2-1; the match to TRBD1 covers 9 bases. The germline V gene has CDR1 MNHNS and CDR2 SASEGT. V dropped 8 bases and J dropped 5; count of bases not matched to a gene: 7. There are 14 residues in the CDR3. CDR3 sequence: CASFRDRVDNEQFF. The CDR3 nucleotides read TGTGCCAGCTTCCGGGACAGGGTCGACAATGAGCAGTTCTTC.

This clone was picked up a small number of times. The chain carries TRBV25-1 and TRBJ1-6, with unresolved D. V lost 5 bases, J lost 6 bases, and 11 bases lay in between. Germline values: CDR1 MGHDK, CDR2 SYGVNS. This CDR3 has 14 amino acids. DNA of the CDR3: TGTGCCAGCAGTTTATTCTCCCTTAATTCACCCCTCCACTTT. It is translated as CASSLFSLNSPLHF.

This clone was recorded only once. In this CDR3 the conserved last residue, phenylalanine or tryptophan, is missing, so a read error is likely. The limits of the CDR3 on the DNA are not certain, so only TCRdb's listed CDR3 is given. The chain combines TRBV7-3 with TRBJ1-2. The CDR3 totals 12 residues, both ends included. Germline assignment: CDR1 SGHTA and CDR2 FQGTGA. The CDR3 reads CASDPTLGVFGV.

This chain connects TRBV4-3 to TRBJ2-7; 8 nucleotides line up with TRBD1. Germline V lookup: CDR1 LGHNA, CDR2 YSLEER. This CDR3 spans 13 amino acids. V lost 4 bases, J lost 3 bases, and 2 bases stayed unmatched. Here the CDR3 reads CASSLGQGYEQYF. CDR3 nucleotides: TGCGCCAGCAGCCTAGGACAGGGCTACGAGCAGTACTTC.

The CDR3 coding sequence is TGTGCCAGCAGGGTAGCTGGGCGAAATGAAAAACTGTTTTTT. Encoded protein: CASRVAGRNEKLFF. The rearrangement links TRBV6-5 to TRBJ1-4; no firm D call. V was cut by 6 bases and J by 5 bases, with 13 bases left in between. Germline V gene sequence: CDR1 MNHEY, CDR2 SVGAGI. There are 14 residues in the CDR3.

The chain employs TRBV11-1 and TRBJ1-1; D gene unclear. The CDR3 is made up of 10 amino acids. The V end was cut by 3 bases, the J end by 9 bases, with 5 bases between. CDR1 SGHAT and CDR2 FQDESV come from the germline V gene (reference sequence). The CDR3 loop reads CASSFGKAFF. The DNA of the CDR3 is TGTGCCAGCAGCTTCGGTAAAGCTTTCTTT. The variable domain in full, completed from reference TRBV11-1 and TRBJ1-1, reads EAEVAQSPRYKITEKSQAVAFWCDPISGHATLYWYRQILGQGPELLVQFQDESVVDDSQLPKDRFSAERLKGVDSTLKIQPAELGDSAMYLCASSFGKAFFGQGTRLTVV.

The gene calls are TRBV6-5 and TRBJ2-7, with TRBD1 matching over 9 bases. Germline V gene lookup returns CDR1 MNHEY and CDR2 SVGAGI. There are 14 residues in the CDR3. J gave up 7 bases and V 5 bases, and 9 bases lay outside the gene matches. The CDR3 DNA is TGTGCCAGCAGTCCAAGGTTGACAGGGGGAGAGCAGTACTTC. It codes for CASSPRLTGGEQYF.